Sequencing of this T cell receptor beta chain was carried out in a study of T cells expressing NK-cell markers. About the research overall: Sorted CD3+CD56+NKG2C+, CD3+CD56+NKG2C- and CD3+CD56-NKG2C+ T cells supplied TCR beta repertoires. Study-wide results and caveats: Of the CD8+ T cell pool in over 5 donors, about 1.0-8% was accounted for by dominant NKG2C+ clonotypes. These clonotypes, the leaders elsewhere, also led the CD3+CD56-NKG2C+ fraction in several donors.

cDNA encoding TCR beta was synthesized via 5'RACE template switching incorporating UMIs. Following a re-call of the 5' RACE reads, TCRdb has one entry per CDR3 protein and lacks DNA. The specimen's table records tens of thousands of distinct CDR3 sequences. As concerns this clonotype: The antigen is unknown.

The germline V gene has CDR1 SGHRS and CDR2 YFSETQ. The CDR3 spans 16 residues. This receptor was obtained from a woman aged 18-70 years in good health. The J gene is TRBJ1-1, the V gene TRBV5-1; the TCRdb call, TRBD1, lacks DNA for checking. The source material was blood T cells: a sorted CD56 or NKG2C T cell subset, CD4+ or CD8+ T cells, or bulk PBMC T cells (not recorded which). CDR3 sequence reads: CASSLGRVRPDTEAFF.